This T cell receptor (beta chain) derives from a study of blood T cells in healthy people across ages (dated by TCRdb to between 2015 and 2016). In the study overall: In model experiments, template switching captured about one uniquely barcoded TCR beta cDNA molecule for every two T cells. For two donors (one aged 18 to 29 and one aged 80 or older), the study analyzed two additional independent replicas of 1 million unique cDNA reads from the same blood draw. Four age groups were formed from the donors: young (average approximately 15 years), middle-aged (around 39), aged (around 68) and long-lived (around 80). To avoid experimental bias, donors of different ages were spread randomly across the sequencing lanes. Age-related changes in TCR beta repertoire diversity were measured in the study by deep sequencing normalized with unique cDNA molecular identifiers.

Study-wide conclusions, independent of this receptor: Observed TCR beta diversity per million T cells fell roughly linearly with age, and a significant reduction was already apparent by age roughly 40. Total diversity estimates from one million sequenced T cells were considered lower bounds and underestimates. Because profiling used bulk unsorted PBMCs, naive and antigen-experienced compartments could not be compared conclusively. The CMV infection status of donors was not known, potentially confounding age-related changes in expanded clonotypes. Compared with the aged group, the long-lived group had more naive CD4+ T cells, fewer expanded clones and increased TCR diversity, a pattern suggesting age selection. The percentage of naive T cells measured by flow cytometry correlated strongly with observed TCR beta diversity.

The roughly 38 donors, aged about 6 to 95 years, were systemically healthy Caucasian individuals from Russia. About 9.8 milliliters of peripheral blood were drawn from each donor into EDTA-treated Vacutainer tubes. Ficoll-Paque density-gradient centrifugation was used to isolate PBMCs, with at least 7 million per sample. Trizol reagent was used to extract total RNA from PBMCs, with at least 5.5 micrograms per sample. For every donor, an aliquot of PBMCs went through flow cytometry to measure the percentages of naive CD45RAhigh/CD27high T cells. Libraries were built with 5' RACE. The instrument given in TCRdb is Illumina HiSeq 2500. A second PCR of roughly 7 to 12 cycles was run with a J-beta primer mix and a sample-barcoded 5' primer. Each TCR beta cDNA molecule received a unique molecular identifier from a template-switch 5' adaptor carrying 12 random nucleotides. Each sample yielded at least 2.5 million CDR3-containing paired-end reads. The Mint cDNA synthesis kit, primed by a TRBC-specific oligonucleotide, was used to synthesize first-strand cDNA from all RNA. All cDNA was treated with uracil-DNA glycosylase and then went through a first 18-cycle PCR with the universal primers M1SS and BC2_uni_R. Under the source paper's analysis protocol: For normalization, 1 million high-quality reads were randomly selected from each sample, with every read carrying a distinct molecular identifier. Instead of being binned into consensus sequences, reads that shared molecular identifiers were thrown out. MiTCR, run with a Q25 quality threshold and the strictest error-elimination algorithm, handled CDR3 identification, clonotype clustering and error correction. Lower-bound total TCR beta diversity was estimated with a nonparametric unseen species model using Euler transformation. TCRdb passed the public sequencing reads through fastp at Q25 and MiXCR, retaining productive beta sequences. Rows with one shared CDR3 protein collapse into an entry with the most common genes and DNA. V and J calls and clone size were set by TCRdb, not the authors. The sample table lists around 750,000 distinct CDR3 sequences, about 53% of them with a count of one. The ten largest account for about 42% of the sample.

Regarding this clonotype: What this receptor recognizes is not known. No quality values exist for individual bases; no much larger clone is one base distant.

Including cysteine and phenylalanine, the CDR3 has 17 amino acids. Left in the record is the CDR3 DNA by itself, 51 bases read in frame from the first base. From the germline V gene, CDR1 is MGHRA and CDR2 is YSYEKL. V loses 2 bases at its end and J loses 7 bases; junction bases beyond the gene matches: 13. What was sequenced was blood. Recombination joined TRBV4-1 with TRBJ2-1; 8 bases in between match TRBD2. This TCR was recovered from a man older than 75 in good health. Here is the DNA: TGCGCCAGCAGCCAAATTAGCGGGGCGGGCATCCGGAATGAGCAGTTCTTC. Translated, this is CASSQISGAGIRNEQFF.